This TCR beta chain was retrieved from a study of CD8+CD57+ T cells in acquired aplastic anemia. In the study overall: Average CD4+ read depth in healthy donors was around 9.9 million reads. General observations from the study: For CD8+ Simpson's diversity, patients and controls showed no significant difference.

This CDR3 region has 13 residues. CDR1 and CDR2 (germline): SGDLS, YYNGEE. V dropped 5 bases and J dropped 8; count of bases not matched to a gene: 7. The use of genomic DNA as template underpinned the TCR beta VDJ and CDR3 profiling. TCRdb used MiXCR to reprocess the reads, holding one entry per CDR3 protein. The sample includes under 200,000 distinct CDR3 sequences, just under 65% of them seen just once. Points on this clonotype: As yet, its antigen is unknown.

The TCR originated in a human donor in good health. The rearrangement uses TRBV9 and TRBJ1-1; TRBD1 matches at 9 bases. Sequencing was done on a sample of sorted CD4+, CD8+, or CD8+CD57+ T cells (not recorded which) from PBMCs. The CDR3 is CASSLWTGEEAFF. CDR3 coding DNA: TGTGCCAGCAGTTTGTGGACAGGGGAAGAAGCTTTCTTT.